This entry features one TCR beta chain sequence. Antigen: not known. The data were obtained in a study of cytomegalovirus exposure and HLA in healthy donors. The study, taken as a whole, reports: TCR beta V segments were, for the most part, productive about 87% or about 30% of the time in an earlier analysis. The study had only CMV serostatus as immune exposure information. In vitro work confirmed that a few CMV-associated chains recognize CMV antigens.

Primers included in the PCR were 60 Vbeta and 13 Jbeta primers. Per the study methods: It was a later analysis that counted 83 million or so unique TCR beta chains, of which approximately 11 million were shared. Method: immunoSEQ multiplex PCR; TCRdb's copy keeps in-frame clones and lacks some. V and J calls and clone size are given by that table; D and trimming were obtained from the DNA. The sample lists around 200,000 clones; 83% were seen once. This clonotype was obtained from a girl aged 10 to 17 in good health and CMV-seronegative. The sequenced sample consisted of PBMCs.

CDR3 sequence reads: CSVGFWGLQYEQYF. The CDR3 region has the DNA TGCAGCGTTGGGTTTTGGGGACTACAATACGAGCAGTACTTC. The V gene is TRBV29-1, the J gene TRBJ2-7; 7 bases fit TRBD2. The germline V gene encodes CDR1 SQVTM and CDR2 ANQGSEA. Losses at the gene ends were 4 bases for V and 4 bases for J; bases not matched to a gene: 10. The CDR3 totals 14 residues.